These T cell receptor beta chains were read from a single sample in a study of T cell responses to AZD1222 COVID-19 vaccine. Sequencing was performed with immunoSEQ multiplex PCR; in TCRdb, only in-frame clones are kept and a portion is missing. The table has roughly 92,000 clones, 90% seen once. Sequencing used peripheral blood, obtained on day 0 of AZD1222 vaccination. Receptors were obtained from an adult in good health. The CDR3 runs from the conserved cysteine through the conserved F or W. D genes are given only for firm matches. Clone size is not always given. Where it is, it says once, few, many or a class for expanded clones.

CDR3aa: CASSFTGALDEKLFF
CDR3nt: TGTGCCAGCAGCTTCACAGGAGCTTTGGATGAAAAACTGTTTTTT
d_gene: .
v_gene: TRBV5-8
abundance: .
j_gene: TRBJ1-4

CDR3aa: CASRKQAAGYEQYF
CDR3nt: TGTGCCAGCAGGAAACAGGCCGCGGGCTACGAGCAGTACTTC
d_gene: .
v_gene: TRBV27
abundance: .
j_gene: TRBJ2-7

CDR3aa: CASSQLQGGNQPQHF
CDR3nt: TGCGCCAGCAGCCAACTACAGGGAGGCAATCAGCCCCAGCATTTT
d_gene: .
v_gene: TRBV4-1
abundance: .
j_gene: TRBJ1-5

CDR3aa: CASEGEGNTEAFF
CDR3nt: TGCGCCAGCGAGGGGGAGGGGAACACTGAAGCTTTCTTT
d_gene: .
v_gene: TRBV5-1
abundance: few
j_gene: TRBJ1-1

CDR3aa: CASSLLRLAATRTDTQYF
CDR3nt: TGTGCCAGCAGCTTACTCCGGCTAGCGGCAACCCGCACAGATACGCAGTATTTT
d_gene: TRBD2
v_gene: TRBV13
abundance: .
j_gene: TRBJ2-3

CDR3aa: CASRPRGYTNEKLFF
CDR3nt: TGTGCCAGCAGACCCAGGGGGTACACTAATGAAAAACTGTTTTTT
d_gene: TRBD1
v_gene: TRBV11-2
abundance: few
j_gene: TRBJ1-4

CDR3aa: CASSLREIYTEAFF
CDR3nt: TGTGCCAGCAGCCTCAGGGAAATCTACACTGAAGCTTTCTTT
d_gene: .
v_gene: TRBV5-6
abundance: .
j_gene: TRBJ1-1

CDR3aa: CASSEIQGRGSPLHF
CDR3nt: TGTGCCAGCTCAGAAATACAGGGGAGAGGCTCACCCCTCCACTTT
d_gene: TRBD1
v_gene: TRBV18
abundance: .
j_gene: TRBJ1-6

CDR3aa: CASSLWAGNTIYF
CDR3nt: TGTGCCAGCAGCTTGTGGGCTGGAAACACCATATATTTT
d_gene: .
v_gene: TRBV5-8
abundance: .
j_gene: TRBJ1-3

CDR3aa: CASKTGEAYNSPLHF
CDR3nt: TGTGCCAGCAAGACAGGGGAAGCCTATAATTCACCCCTCCACTTT
d_gene: TRBD1
v_gene: TRBV2
abundance: .
j_gene: TRBJ1-6

CDR3aa: CASSLAPRGAPLHF
CDR3nt: TGTGCCAGCAGCTTAGCGCCTAGGGGGGCACCCCTCCACTTT
d_gene: .
v_gene: TRBV13
abundance: .
j_gene: TRBJ1-6

CDR3aa: CASSVPGQGSEQFF
CDR3nt: TGTGCCAGCAGTGTCCCGGGACAGGGTAGTGAGCAGTTCTTC
d_gene: TRBD1
v_gene: TRBV2
abundance: once
j_gene: TRBJ2-1

CDR3aa: CASSYHQAVAFF
CDR3nt: TGTGCCAGCAGTTACCACCAGGCTGTAGCTTTCTTT
d_gene: .
v_gene: TRBV6-2/TRBV6-3
abundance: .
j_gene: TRBJ1-1

CDR3aa: CASSYSFRTEHEAFF
CDR3nt: TGTGCCAGCAGTTACTCCTTTCGGACAGAGCATGAAGCTTTCTTT
d_gene: .
v_gene: TRBV6-5
abundance: .
j_gene: TRBJ1-1

CDR3aa: CASSDEVGQYF
CDR3nt: TGTGCCAGCAGTGACGAGGTCGGGCAGTACTTC
d_gene: .
v_gene: TRBV6-1
abundance: .
j_gene: TRBJ2-7

CDR3aa: CASTGRTGKAEKLFF
CDR3nt: TGTGCCAGCACTGGAAGAACAGGGAAGGCCGAAAAACTGTTTTTT
d_gene: .
v_gene: TRBV2
abundance: .
j_gene: TRBJ1-4

CDR3aa: CASFRAWGWKIPETQYF
CDR3nt: TGTGCCAGCTTTAGAGCTTGGGGTTGGAAAATACCGGAGACCCAGTACTTC
d_gene: .
v_gene: TRBV7-3
abundance: .
j_gene: TRBJ2-5

CDR3aa: CASSLVITGGTGELFF
CDR3nt: TGTGCCAGCAGCTTAGTTATCACAGGGGGGACCGGGGAGCTGTTTTTT
d_gene: TRBD1
v_gene: TRBV7-6
abundance: .
j_gene: TRBJ2-2

CDR3aa: CASSPRPGPSGELFF
CDR3nt: TGTGCCAGCAGCCCCAGGCCTGGTCCCAGCGGGGAGCTGTTTTTT
d_gene: .
v_gene: TRBV4-2
abundance: once
j_gene: TRBJ2-2

CDR3aa: CASSFGQGSGQPQHF
CDR3nt: TGTGCCAGCAGCTTTGGGCAAGGGTCGGGTCAGCCCCAGCATTTT
d_gene: .
v_gene: TRBV5-6
abundance: once
j_gene: TRBJ1-5

CDR3aa: CASSQPGTGERYGYTF
CDR3nt: TGTGCCAGCAGCCAACCCGGGACAGGGGAAAGGTATGGCTACACCTTC
d_gene: TRBD1
v_gene: TRBV3-1/TRBV3-2
abundance: .
j_gene: TRBJ1-2

CDR3aa: CSVRGDEQYF
CDR3nt: TGCAGCGTTAGAGGAGACGAGCAGTACTTC
d_gene: .
v_gene: TRBV29-1
abundance: few
j_gene: TRBJ2-7

CDR3aa: CASSPLFQEQFF
CDR3nt: TGTGCCAGCAGCCCACTCTTCCAGGAGCAGTTCTTC
d_gene: .
v_gene: TRBV3-1/TRBV3-2
abundance: .
j_gene: TRBJ2-1

CDR3aa: CASSLGATVRETQYF
CDR3nt: TGTGCCAGCAGCTTAGGAGCCACTGTAAGGGAGACCCAGTACTTC
d_gene: .
v_gene: TRBV11-1
abundance: .
j_gene: TRBJ2-5

CDR3aa: CASSLNRVDTQYF
CDR3nt: TGTGCCAGCAGCTTAAATCGGGTTGATACGCAGTATTTT
d_gene: .
v_gene: TRBV11-2
abundance: .
j_gene: TRBJ2-3

CDR3aa: CATSVRSRQEKLFF
CDR3nt: TGTGCCACCAGTGTCAGGAGCCGTCAGGAAAAACTGTTTTTT
d_gene: .
v_gene: TRBV24-1
abundance: .
j_gene: TRBJ1-4

CDR3aa: CASSQQGAGQPQHF
CDR3nt: TGTGCCAGCAGCCAACAGGGGGCAGGCCAGCCCCAGCATTTT
d_gene: TRBD1
v_gene: TRBV5-4
abundance: once
j_gene: TRBJ1-5

CDR3aa: CASSYPGQEQFF
CDR3nt: TGTGCCAGCAGTTACCCCGGACAAGAGCAGTTCTTC
d_gene: .
v_gene: TRBV6-5
abundance: .
j_gene: TRBJ2-1

CDR3aa: CASSFITTSTDTQYF
CDR3nt: TGTGCCAGCAGCTTTATTACCACTAGCACAGATACGCAGTATTTT
d_gene: .
v_gene: TRBV5-6
abundance: .
j_gene: TRBJ2-3

CDR3aa: CASSQDAMGIGELFF
CDR3nt: TGCGCCAGCAGCCAAGACGCAATGGGGATCGGGGAGCTGTTTTTT
d_gene: .
v_gene: TRBV4-3
abundance: .
j_gene: TRBJ2-2

CDR3aa: CASSLRGGGGGAQETQYF
CDR3nt: TGTGCCAGCAGCTTACGGGGCGGAGGCGGGGGGGCCCAAGAGACCCAGTACTTC
d_gene: TRBD2
v_gene: TRBV5-5
abundance: .
j_gene: TRBJ2-5

CDR3aa: CASSLEGLGSYNEQFF
CDR3nt: TGCGCCAGCAGCTTGGAGGGACTCGGCTCCTACAATGAGCAGTTCTTC
d_gene: .
v_gene: TRBV5-1
abundance: .
j_gene: TRBJ2-1

CDR3aa: CASSLGDTQYF
CDR3nt: TGTGCCAGCAGCTTAGGAGATACGCAGTATTTT
d_gene: .
v_gene: TRBV11-3
abundance: .
j_gene: TRBJ2-3

CDR3aa: CASSPPLGYTF
CDR3nt: TGTGCCAGCAGCCCCCCCCTTGGCTACACCTTC
d_gene: .
v_gene: TRBV12-1
abundance: .
j_gene: TRBJ1-2

CDR3aa: CASSSIPGTGHDSQYF
CDR3nt: TGCGCCAGCAGCTCCATCCCCGGGACAGGTCATGATTCCCAGTACTTC
d_gene: TRBD1
v_gene: TRBV5-1
abundance: .
j_gene: TRBJ2-5

CDR3aa: CASSTTGGWGAFF
CDR3nt: TGTGCCAGCAGCACGACAGGGGGCTGGGGAGCTTTCTTT
d_gene: TRBD1
v_gene: TRBV7-2
abundance: .
j_gene: TRBJ1-1

CDR3aa: CASFHDGSGNTIYF
CDR3nt: TGTGCCAGCTTTCACGACGGCTCTGGAAACACCATATATTTT
d_gene: .
v_gene: TRBV6-5
abundance: .
j_gene: TRBJ1-3

CDR3aa: CASSAGTGVGGYTF
CDR3nt: TGTGCCAGCAGCGCCGGGACAGGGGTTGGTGGCTACACCTTC
d_gene: TRBD1
v_gene: TRBV7-8
abundance: few
j_gene: TRBJ1-2

CDR3aa: CASSQDGRVHQPQHF
CDR3nt: TGTGCCAGCAGCCAAGATGGGAGGGTGCATCAGCCCCAGCATTTT
d_gene: .
v_gene: TRBV3-1/TRBV3-2
abundance: once
j_gene: TRBJ1-5

CDR3aa: CASSEGTGGKNIQYF
CDR3nt: TGTGCCAGCAGTGAGGGCACAGGGGGCAAAAACATTCAGTACTTC
d_gene: TRBD1
v_gene: TRBV6-1
abundance: .
j_gene: TRBJ2-4

CDR3aa: CASSPPLRGQDEQYF
CDR3nt: TGTGCCAGCTCACCACCTCTTAGGGGGCAGGACGAGCAGTACTTC
d_gene: TRBD1
v_gene: TRBV18
abundance: .
j_gene: TRBJ2-7

CDR3aa: CASSQPPGETQYF
CDR3nt: TGTGCCAGCAGCCAACCCCCGGGCGAGACCCAGTACTTC
d_gene: .
v_gene: TRBV3-1/TRBV3-2
abundance: .
j_gene: TRBJ2-5

CDR3aa: CASSFAGTGQETQYF
CDR3nt: TGTGCCAGCAGCTTCGCCGGGACCGGGCAAGAGACCCAGTACTTC
d_gene: .
v_gene: TRBV5-4
abundance: .
j_gene: TRBJ2-5

CDR3aa: CASSPQRGMASNYGYTF
CDR3nt: TGTGCCAGCAGCCCCCAAAGGGGGATGGCTTCTAACTATGGCTACACCTTC
d_gene: .
v_gene: TRBV7-2
abundance: .
j_gene: TRBJ1-2

CDR3aa: CASRLLAGAQETQYF
CDR3nt: TGCGCCAGCAGACTACTAGCGGGGGCACAAGAGACCCAGTACTTC
d_gene: TRBD2
v_gene: TRBV4-1
abundance: .
j_gene: TRBJ2-5

CDR3aa: CASSLQQGGTEAFF
CDR3nt: TGTGCCAGCAGCCTGCAACAGGGTGGCACTGAAGCTTTCTTT
d_gene: .
v_gene: TRBV3-1/TRBV3-2
abundance: .
j_gene: TRBJ1-1

CDR3aa: CASSPRDRVYNSPLHF
CDR3nt: TGTGCCAGCTCACCAAGGGACAGGGTCTATAATTCACCCCTCCACTTT
d_gene: TRBD1
v_gene: TRBV18
abundance: .
j_gene: TRBJ1-6

CDR3aa: CASSVGTPQARDSPLHF
CDR3nt: TGTGCCAGCAGCGTAGGAACCCCCCAGGCCAGGGATTCACCCCTCCACTTT
d_gene: .
v_gene: TRBV9
abundance: .
j_gene: TRBJ1-6

CDR3aa: CASRTDSYNSPLHF
CDR3nt: TGTGCCAGTAGAACGGACTCCTATAATTCACCCCTCCACTTT
d_gene: .
v_gene: TRBV19
abundance: once
j_gene: TRBJ1-6

CDR3aa: CASSPRTNGDTEAFF
CDR3nt: TGTGCCAGCAGCCCTCGGACAAACGGAGACACTGAAGCTTTCTTT
d_gene: .
v_gene: TRBV7-9
abundance: .
j_gene: TRBJ1-1

CDR3aa: CASSLTDYEQYF
CDR3nt: TGTGCCAGCAGCTTAACAGACTACGAGCAGTACTTC
d_gene: .
v_gene: TRBV7-2
abundance: .
j_gene: TRBJ2-7